These 27 T cell receptor beta chains share one sample of origin, sequenced in a study of a mutant IDH1 vaccine in newly diagnosed glioma (dated by TCRdb to about 2021). Their target antigens are unknown. The sample's time point label, decoded: week 11, during vaccination. Each vaccine dose, consisting of 300 ug of a 20-mer mutant IDH1 peptide in Montanide, was administered subcutaneously with topical imiquimod. Libraries were prepared through the immunoSEQ multiplex PCR assay. TCRdb stores this immuneACCESS table with in-frame sequences only. Part of the clones is absent; in the studies checked, under half of the shortfall reflects unresolved V genes, and no reason is known for the rest. The sample profile shows tens of thousands of clones; approximately 84% of them were found once. The ten largest account for approximately 9.1% of the sample. Here the sequenced sample was PBMCs, taken from a glioma patient whose treatment included an IDH1 peptide vaccine. These receptors all come from a woman between 50 and 59 years old with glioma.

The chain recombines TRBV29-1 with TRBJ1-1; unclear D gene. The CDR3 loop spans 13 amino acids. The V gene's germline CDR1 is SQVTM and CDR2 ANQGSEA. Trimming took 2 bases from V and 0 from J, leaving 7 bases between them. The CDR3 sequence: CSVEPQMNTEAFF. The DNA of the CDR3 is TGCAGCGTTGAACCCCAGATGAACACTGAAGCTTTCTTT.

This chain uses TRBV6-1 with TRBJ1-3; D is undetermined. The CDR3 runs to 16 residues. Trimming shortened V by 1 base and J by 0 bases, and 10 bases separated the two germline ends. Germline V gene lookup returns CDR1 MNHNS and CDR2 SASEGT. The CDR3 DNA reads as TGTGCCAGCAGTGAAGTCCCCACGGGCTCTGGAAACACCATATATTTT. This encodes CASSEVPTGSGNTIYF.

The genes are TRBV11-2 and TRBJ2-3, with TRBD1 matching over 10 bases. Germline V gene data show CDR1 as SGHAT and CDR2 as FQNNGV. CDR3 length: 18 amino acids. The V and J ends lost 5 bases and 0 bases, in that order; junction bases with no gene match: 11. The CDR3, as DNA: TGTGCCAGCAGCGACAGGGGGCGGATTCTAACTAGCACAGATACGCAGTATTTT. This codes for CASSDRGRILTSTDTQYF.

The chain links TRBV7-9 to TRBJ2-1, with D perhaps TRBD1 or TRBD2 (5 bases each). The CDR3 has 16 residues. Trimming took 6 bases from V and 3 from J, leaving 18 bases between them. Germline values: CDR1 SEHNR, CDR2 FQNEAQ (reference sequence). CDR3 loop: CASSSPGAAFYNEQFF. The CDR3 nucleotides read TGTGCCAGCAGTTCCCCCGGGGCAGCTTTCTACAATGAGCAGTTCTTC.

The V gene is TRBV14, the J gene TRBJ2-3, with a possible D match to TRBD1 (5 bases). Trimming removed 4 bases from V and 8 bases from J, with 10 bases in between. The germline CDR1 and CDR2 sequences are SGHDN and FVKESK. The CDR3 contains 12 residues. The CDR3 protein is CASSLGPSTQYF. For the CDR3, the DNA is TGTGCCAGCAGCCTGGGGCCTTCTACGCAGTATTTT.

The chain has TRBV29-1 and TRBJ2-1; D is unresolved. This CDR3 has 14 amino acids. Germline V gene lookup returns CDR1 SQVTM and CDR2 ANQGSEA. V lost 0 bases to trimming and J lost 0 bases, with 6 bases between them. The CDR3 nucleotides read TGCAGCGTTGAAGAGCGGAGCTCCTACAATGAGCAGTTCTTC. Amino acid sequence: CSVEERSSYNEQFF.

The chain employs TRBV5-5 and TRBJ2-3, with 8 bases aligning to TRBD2. The CDR3 totals 16 residues. Trimming removed 0 bases from V and 2 bases from J; junction bases left unmatched: 5. Looked up from germline, CDR1 is SGHKS and CDR2 is YYEKEE (reference sequence). CDR3 in amino acids: CASSLGAGVLTDTQYF. The CDR3 nucleotides read TGTGCCAGCAGCTTGGGAGCGGGGGTTCTCACAGATACGCAGTATTTT.

The chain links TRBV7-9 to TRBJ2-5; D ambiguous. Deletions cut 2 bases from V and 4 bases from J, with 2 bases between. The CDR3 has 11 residues. Looked up from germline, CDR1 is SEHNR and CDR2 is FQNEAQ (reference sequence). The CDR3 nucleotides read TGTGCCAGCAGCTTACTAGAGACCCAGTACTTC. The encoded protein is CASSLLETQYF.

V usage is TRBV7-9 and J usage is TRBJ1-2; 7 nucleotides align to TRBD1. The CDR3 runs to 13 residues. Losses at the gene ends were 4 bases for V and 5 bases for J; bases not matched to a gene: 4. The germline CDR1 and CDR2 sequences are SEHNR and FQNEAQ (reference sequence). CDR3 region: CASSSDRLYGYTF. The CDR3 coding sequence is TGTGCCAGCAGCTCGGACAGGCTATATGGCTACACCTTC.

The V and J genes are TRBV28 and TRBJ1-4; 7 bases line up with TRBD1. The V segment lost 3 bases and the J segment 10 bases; nucleotides outside the gene matches: 8. Germline lookup yields CDR1 MDHEN and CDR2 SYDVKM. The CDR3 totals 14 residues. The CDR3 nucleotides read TGTGCCAGCAGTTTCTCCGGACAGGCGGTAAAACTGTTTTTT. This sequence encodes CASSFSGQAVKLFF.

The rearrangement links TRBV30 to TRBJ1-1; D unclear. Trimming left V 7 bases short and J 10 bases short, with 16 bases between. This CDR3 is 11 amino acids long. Per the germline V gene, CDR1 is GTSNPN and CDR2 is SVGIG (reference sequence). This CDR3 reads CASSAGGAAFF. CDR3 nucleotides: TGTGCCTCATCGGCAGGAGGAGCAGCTTTCTTT.

This clone appeared once. This chain connects TRBV29-1 to TRBJ2-2; the match to TRBD1 covers 7 bases. Germline assignment: CDR1 SQVTM and CDR2 ANQGSEA. The CDR3 has 12 amino acids. V trimming: 3 bases; J trimming: 6 bases; junction bases outside the gene matches: 1. The DNA of the CDR3 is TGCAGCGTTGACAGGGGGTCCGGGGAGCTGTTTTTT. Translating gives CSVDRGSGELFF.

The rearrangement joins TRBV7-8 to TRBJ1-5; TRBD1 agrees at 7 bases. The junction had 5 bases not matched to a gene; V was cut back by 3 bases and J by 0 bases. The CDR3 spans 16 residues. The germline V gene encodes CDR1 SGHVS and CDR2 FQNEAQ. The CDR3 bases are TGTGCCAGCAGCTTCTTACAGGGGATTAGCAATCAGCCCCAGCATTTT. Translated, it gives CASSFLQGISNQPQHF. The variable domain in full, completed from reference TRBV7-8 and TRBJ1-5, reads GAGVSQSPRYKVAKRGQDVALRCDPISGHVSLFWYQQALGQGPEFLTYFQNEAQLDKSGLPSDRFFAERPEGSVSTLKIQRTQQEDSAVYLCASSFLQGISNQPQHFGDGTRLSIL.

V is TRBV29-1 and J is TRBJ1-3; weak D call: TRBD1 (6 bases). The V gene lost 6 bases and the J gene lost 4 bases, with 16 bases spanning the gap. Germline V gene lookup returns CDR1 SQVTM and CDR2 ANQGSEA. The CDR3 extends over 14 amino acids. CDR3 sequence (DNA): TGCAGCGTGGAGACAGGCGCGCTCGGAAACACCATATATTTT. Its translation: CSVETGALGNTIYF.

This chain links TRBV4-1 with TRBJ1-2, with 10 positions matching TRBD1. J lost 2 bases, V lost 3 bases, and 6 bases had no gene match. The CDR3 covers 16 residues. Germline CDR1 is MGHRA and CDR2 is YSYEKL. This CDR3 reads CASSQRGTGANYGYTF. CDR3 sequence (DNA): TGCGCCAGCAGCCAGAGGGGGACAGGGGCAAACTATGGCTACACCTTC.

V and J are TRBV7-2 and TRBJ2-5; 12 nucleotides agree with TRBD2. The CDR3 totals 15 residues. With 5 bases clipped from V and 1 base from J, the junction kept 2 bases outside the gene matches. Germline V gene data show CDR1 as SGHTA and CDR2 as FQGNSA. The CDR3 DNA is TGTGCCAGCAGCCGGACTAGCGGGACCCAAGAGACCCAGTACTTC. Translated, it gives CASSRTSGTQETQYF.

V gene TRBV6-1 combines with J gene TRBJ1-2; 10 nucleotides align to TRBD1. This CDR3 is 14 amino acids long. Germline lookup yields CDR1 MNHNS and CDR2 SASEGT. V was clipped by 4 bases and J by 7 bases; unmatched bases: 6. The CDR3 spells CASSVRQGATGYTF. The CDR3 DNA follows: TGTGCCAGCAGTGTAAGACAGGGGGCGACTGGCTACACCTTC.

The CDR3 is CASSVDTQETQYF. In DNA, the CDR3 is TGTGCCAGCAGCGTCGACACTCAAGAGACCCAGTACTTC. The chain carries TRBV9 and TRBJ2-5, with D uncertain. Germline lookup yields CDR1 SGDLS and CDR2 YYNGEE. V was shortened by 2 bases and J by 2 bases, with 7 bases between the two germline ends. This CDR3 has 13 amino acids.

This clone was counted a single time. This chain links TRBV10-3 with TRBJ1-4, with D possibly TRBD1 on 6 matching bases. CDR3 size: 12 residues. The ends were cut back, 6 bases at V and 12 bases at J, with 14 bases in the middle. Per germline, CDR1 ENHRY and CDR2 SYGVKD. This chain's CDR3 is CAISETNRELFF. In DNA, the CDR3 is TGTGCCATCAGCGAAACTAACAGGGAACTGTTTTTT.

This chain links TRBV10-3 with TRBJ1-2, with a possible D match to TRBD1 (6 bases). The CDR3 contains 15 residues. Germline assignment: CDR1 ENHRY and CDR2 SYGVKD. V lost 4 bases, J lost 2 bases, and 14 bases lay in between. The DNA of the CDR3 is TGTGCCATCAGTGGACAGGCGGAGGGAAACTATGGCTACACCTTC. This codes for CAISGQAEGNYGYTF.

DNA of the CDR3: TGCAGCGTTGAATGTAAACAGGGGGCGCACGAGCAGTACTTC. It translates to CSVECKQGAHEQYF. V usage is TRBV29-1 and J usage is TRBJ2-7; 9 positions match TRBD1. Germline trimming cut 2 bases from V and 5 bases from J; bases unmatched to any gene: 7. The germline gives CDR1 SQVTM, CDR2 ANQGSEA. There are 14 residues in the CDR3.

The V call is TRBV5-4, the J call TRBJ2-1; the match to TRBD2 covers 14 bases. Germline assignment: CDR1 SGHNT and CDR2 YYREEE (reference sequence). The CDR3 runs to 18 residues. V shed 3 bases, J shed 3 bases, and the junction held 8 bases outside the gene matches. The CDR3 protein is CASSSRLAGGHHYNEQFF. DNA of the CDR3: TGTGCCAGCAGCTCTAGACTAGCGGGGGGGCACCACTACAATGAGCAGTTCTTC.

In its sample, this clone was seen a few times. V usage is TRBV6-1 and J usage is TRBJ1-4; D is undetermined. Germline assignment: CDR1 MNHNS and CDR2 SASEGT. CDR3 size: 12 residues. Trimming pared 6 bases from V and 10 bases from J, leaving 12 bases between. CDR3 in DNA: TGTGCCAGCAGCGGCCTTCTACGAAAACTGTTTTTT. It translates to CASSGLLRKLFF.

The genes are TRBV5-5 and TRBJ2-3; D is perhaps TRBD1 (6 bases). V dropped 3 bases and J dropped 6 bases, with 17 bases sitting between them. The CDR3 consists of 15 residues. Germline CDR1 and CDR2: SGHKS and YYEKEE (reference sequence). CDR3 nucleotide sequence: TGTGCCAGCAGCTCCACGGACAGTAGGGTGGATACGCAGTATTTT. As protein: CASSSTDSRVDTQYF. Complete variable domain (other parts from reference TRBV5-5 and TRBJ2-3): DAGVTQSPTHLIKTRGQQVTLRCSPISGHKSVSWYQQVLGQGPQFIFQYYEKEERGRGNFPDRFSARQFPNYSSELNVNALLLGDSALYLCASSSTDSRVDTQYFGPGTRLTVL.

This clone has only one observation. This rearrangement joins TRBV11-3 to TRBJ2-3, with a tentative D call TRBD2 (5 bases). CDR3 length equals 16 residues. CDR1 is SGHNT and CDR2 is YENEEA in the germline V gene. Trimming cost V 1 base and J 4 bases, with 15 bases left between them. The CDR3 sequence: CASSLGLGVDADTQYF. CDR3 in DNA: TGTGCCAGCAGCTTAGGTCTCGGGGTGGATGCAGATACGCAGTATTTT.

The chain joins TRBV5-1 to TRBJ2-5; 8 bases align to TRBD1. The length of the CDR3 is 14 residues. Germline V gene data show CDR1 as SGHRS and CDR2 as YFSETQ. Trimming took 4 bases from V and 5 from J; bases not matched to a gene: 7. For the CDR3, the DNA is TGCGCCAGCAGCCCGGCGACAGGGGTGGAGACCCAGTACTTC. It yields the protein CASSPATGVETQYF.

The gene calls are TRBV5-4 and TRBJ2-7, with 11 positions matching TRBD2. The junction had 4 bases not matched to a gene; V was cut back by 4 bases and J by 4 bases. The CDR3 length is 14 residues. Per germline, CDR1 SGHNT and CDR2 YYREEE (reference sequence). In DNA, the CDR3 is TGTGCCAGCAGCGGCTCTAGCGGGGGGTACGAGCAGTACTTC. Translated: CASSGSSGGYEQYF.